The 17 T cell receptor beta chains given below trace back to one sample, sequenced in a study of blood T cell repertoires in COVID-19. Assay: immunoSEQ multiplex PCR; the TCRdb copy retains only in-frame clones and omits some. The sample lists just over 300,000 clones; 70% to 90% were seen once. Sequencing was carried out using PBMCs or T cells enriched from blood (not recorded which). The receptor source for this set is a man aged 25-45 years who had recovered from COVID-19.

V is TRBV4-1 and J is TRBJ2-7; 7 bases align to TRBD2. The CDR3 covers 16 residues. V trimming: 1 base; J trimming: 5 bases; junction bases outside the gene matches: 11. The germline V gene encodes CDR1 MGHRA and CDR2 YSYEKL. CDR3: CASSQGWIAGDDEQYF. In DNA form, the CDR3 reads TGCGCCAGCAGCCAAGGTTGGATCGCGGGAGATGACGAGCAGTACTTC.

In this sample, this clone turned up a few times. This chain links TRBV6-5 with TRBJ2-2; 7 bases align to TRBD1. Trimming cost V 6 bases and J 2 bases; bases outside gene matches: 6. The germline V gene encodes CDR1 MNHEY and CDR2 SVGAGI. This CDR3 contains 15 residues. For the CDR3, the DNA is TGTGCCAGCAGCCAAGACAGGGTCAACACCGGGGAGCTGTTTTTT. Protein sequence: CASSQDRVNTGELFF.

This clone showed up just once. CDR3 in amino acids: CASSVGGTSGRNEQYF. Written as DNA, the CDR3 is TGTGCCAGCAGCGTAGGCGGGACTAGCGGGAGGAACGAGCAGTACTTC. V usage is TRBV9 and J usage is TRBJ2-7; 15 bases match TRBD2. After removal of 0 bases from V and 5 bases from J, the junction contained 3 bases not matched to a gene. The CDR3 extends over 16 amino acids. Germline V gives CDR1 SGDLS, CDR2 YYNGEE.

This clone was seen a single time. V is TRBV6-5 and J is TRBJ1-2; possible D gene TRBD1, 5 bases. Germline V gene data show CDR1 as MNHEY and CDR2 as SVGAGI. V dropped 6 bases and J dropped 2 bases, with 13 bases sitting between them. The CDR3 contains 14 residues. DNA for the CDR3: TGTGCCAGCAGCTTGGCCCGGGGGAACTATGGCTACACCTTC. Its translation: CASSLARGNYGYTF.

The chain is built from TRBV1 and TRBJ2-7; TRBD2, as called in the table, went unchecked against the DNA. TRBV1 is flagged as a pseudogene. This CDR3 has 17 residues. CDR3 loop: CTSSQPDFSPLIHEQYF. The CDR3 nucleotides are TGCACCAGCAGCCAGCCCGATTTCTCCCCACTAATCCACGAGCAGTACTTC.

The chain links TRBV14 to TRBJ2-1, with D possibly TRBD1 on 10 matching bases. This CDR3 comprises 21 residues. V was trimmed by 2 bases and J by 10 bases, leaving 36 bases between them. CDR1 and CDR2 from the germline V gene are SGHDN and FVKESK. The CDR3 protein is CASSQPSSGTGASGASWEQFF. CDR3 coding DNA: TGTGCCAGCAGCCAACCCTCCTCGGGGACAGGGGCTAGCGGGGCCTCGTGGGAGCAGTTCTTC.

In DNA, the CDR3 is TGTGCCTGGAGTGAAACCGGTGGGCAGAACACTGAAGCTTTCTTT. Protein product: CAWSETGGQNTEAFF. This chain links TRBV30 with TRBJ1-1; D is undetermined. This CDR3 contains 15 residues. Looked up from germline, CDR1 is GTSNPN and CDR2 is SVGIG (reference sequence). V gave up 1 base and J gave up 1 base, with 13 bases separating them. Drawing the rest from reference TRBV30 and TRBJ1-1, the complete variable domain is SQTIHQWPATLVQPVGSPLSLECTVEGTSNPNLYWYRQAAGRGLQLLFYSVGIGQISSEVPQNLSASRPQDRQFILSSKKLLLSDSGFYLCAWSETGGQNTEAFFGQGTRLTVV.

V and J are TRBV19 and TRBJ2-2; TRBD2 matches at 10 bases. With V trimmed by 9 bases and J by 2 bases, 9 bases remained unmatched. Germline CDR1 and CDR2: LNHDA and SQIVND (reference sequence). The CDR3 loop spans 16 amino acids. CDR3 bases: TGTGCCAGCACCTTGGAGCGGGGGGGAAACACCGGGGAGCTGTTTTTT. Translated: CASTLERGGNTGELFF.

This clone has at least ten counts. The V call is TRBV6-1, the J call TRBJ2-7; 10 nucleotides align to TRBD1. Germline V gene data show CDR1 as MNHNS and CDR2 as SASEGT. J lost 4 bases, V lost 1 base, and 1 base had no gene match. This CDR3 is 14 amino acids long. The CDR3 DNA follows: TGTGCCAGCAGTGAAGGACAGGGGGCGTACGAGCAGTACTTC. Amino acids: CASSEGQGAYEQYF.

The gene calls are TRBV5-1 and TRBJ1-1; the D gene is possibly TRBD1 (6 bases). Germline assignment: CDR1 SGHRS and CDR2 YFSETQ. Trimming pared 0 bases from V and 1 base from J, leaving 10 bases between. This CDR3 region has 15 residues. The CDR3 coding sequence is TGCGCCAGCAGCTTGGTTCCAGGGGCGAACACTGAAGCTTTCTTT. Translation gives CASSLVPGANTEAFF.

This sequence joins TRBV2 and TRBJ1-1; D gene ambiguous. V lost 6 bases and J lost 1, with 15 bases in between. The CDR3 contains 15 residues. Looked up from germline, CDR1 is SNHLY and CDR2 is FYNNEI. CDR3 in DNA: TGTGCCAGCAGAGGAAGTTTTACAGCGAACACTGAAGCTTTCTTT. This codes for CASRGSFTANTEAFF.

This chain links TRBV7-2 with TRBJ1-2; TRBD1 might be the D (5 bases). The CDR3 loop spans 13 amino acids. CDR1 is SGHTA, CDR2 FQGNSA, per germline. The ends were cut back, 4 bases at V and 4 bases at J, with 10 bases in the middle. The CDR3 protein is CASSSGGTYGYTF. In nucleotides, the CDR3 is TGTGCCAGCAGCTCCGGGGGAACCTATGGCTACACCTTC.

The CDR3 nucleotides are TGTGCCAGCAGCCAAGACACCTCGTCTAGGGCTTTCTTT. Protein: CASSQDTSSRAFF. This sequence joins TRBV4-2 and TRBJ1-1; D not resolved. V lost 0 bases to trimming and J lost 11 bases, with 13 bases between them. Germline CDR1 LGHNA, CDR2 YNFKEQ. This CDR3 spans 13 amino acids.

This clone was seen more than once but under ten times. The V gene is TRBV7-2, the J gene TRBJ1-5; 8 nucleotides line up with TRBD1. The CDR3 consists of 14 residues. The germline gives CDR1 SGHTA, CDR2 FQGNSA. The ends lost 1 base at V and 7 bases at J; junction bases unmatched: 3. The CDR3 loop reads CASSLGAGGQPQHF. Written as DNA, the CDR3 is TGTGCCAGCAGCTTAGGGGCAGGGGGCCAGCCCCAGCATTTT. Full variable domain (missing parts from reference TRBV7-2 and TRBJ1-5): GAGVSQSPSNKVTEKGKDVELRCDPISGHTALYWYRQSLGQGLEFLIYFQGNSAPDKSGLPSDRFSAERTGGSVSTLTIQRTQQEDSAVYLCASSLGAGGQPQHFGDGTRLSIL.

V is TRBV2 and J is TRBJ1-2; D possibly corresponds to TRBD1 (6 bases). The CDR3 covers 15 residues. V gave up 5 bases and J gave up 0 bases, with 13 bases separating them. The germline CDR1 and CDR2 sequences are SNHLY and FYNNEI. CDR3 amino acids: CASSSTGLANYGYTF. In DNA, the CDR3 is TGTGCCAGCAGTAGTACAGGGTTAGCTAACTATGGCTACACCTTC. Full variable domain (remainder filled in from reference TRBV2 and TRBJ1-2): EPEVTQTPSHQVTQMGQEVILRCVPISNHLYFYWYRQILGQKVEFLVSFYNNEISEKSEIFDDQFSVERPDGSNFTLKIRSTKLEDSAMYFCASSSTGLANYGYTFGSGTRLTVV.

The CDR3 here is CASSAAAHVYRQSNQPQHF. DNA of the CDR3: TGTGCCAGCAGTGCAGCTGCACATGTCTACAGGCAAAGCAATCAGCCCCAGCATTTT. The J gene is TRBJ1-5, the V gene TRBV27; tentative D call: TRBD1 (5 bases). This CDR3 comprises 19 residues. The germline V gene has CDR1 MNHEY and CDR2 SMNVEV (reference sequence). V was clipped by 5 bases and J by 1 base, with 24 bases between them.

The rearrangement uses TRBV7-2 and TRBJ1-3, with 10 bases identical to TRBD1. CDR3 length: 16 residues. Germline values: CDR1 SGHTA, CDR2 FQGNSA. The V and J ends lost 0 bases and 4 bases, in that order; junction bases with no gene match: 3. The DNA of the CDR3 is TGTGCCAGCAGCTTAGCCGGGACAGGGGTCGGAAACACCATATATTTT. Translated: CASSLAGTGVGNTIYF.